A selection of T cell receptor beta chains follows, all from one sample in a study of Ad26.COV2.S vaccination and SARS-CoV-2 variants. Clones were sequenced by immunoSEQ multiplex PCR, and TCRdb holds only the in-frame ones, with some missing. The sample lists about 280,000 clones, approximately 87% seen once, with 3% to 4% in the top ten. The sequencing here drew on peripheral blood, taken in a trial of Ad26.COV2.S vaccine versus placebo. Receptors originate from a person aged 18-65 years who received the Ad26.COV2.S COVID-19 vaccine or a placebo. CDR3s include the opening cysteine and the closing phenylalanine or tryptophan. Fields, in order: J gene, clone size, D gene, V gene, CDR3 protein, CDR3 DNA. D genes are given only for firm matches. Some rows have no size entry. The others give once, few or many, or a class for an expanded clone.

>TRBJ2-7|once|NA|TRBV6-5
CASSSLRASVNEQYF
TGTGCCAGCAGTTCCTTACGGGCGTCAGTTAACGAGCAGTACTTC
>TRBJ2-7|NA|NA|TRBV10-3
CAISDRAVGSYEQYF
TGTGCCATCAGTGACAGGGCGGTCGGCTCCTACGAGCAGTACTTC
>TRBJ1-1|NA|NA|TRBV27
CASSGDGNTEAFF
TGTGCCAGCAGTGGGGACGGCAACACTGAAGCTTTCTTT
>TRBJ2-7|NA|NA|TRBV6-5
CASMRGAGYSYEQYF
TGTGCCAGCATGAGAGGAGCAGGTTACTCCTACGAGCAGTACTTC
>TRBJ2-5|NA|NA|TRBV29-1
CSVVGHRGETQYF
TGCAGCGTCGTGGGACATCGAGGGGAGACCCAGTACTTC
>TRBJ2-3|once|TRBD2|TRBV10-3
CASRTSGIDTQYF
TGTGCCTCTCGGACTAGCGGAATAGATACGCAGTATTTT
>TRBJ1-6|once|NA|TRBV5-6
CASSQSTGLVPLHF
TGTGCCAGCAGCCAATCCACAGGGCTAGTGCCCCTCCACTTT
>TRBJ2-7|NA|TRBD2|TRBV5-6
CASSTGLAGSYEQYF
TGTGCCAGCAGCACGGGACTAGCGGGGTCCTACGAGCAGTACTTC
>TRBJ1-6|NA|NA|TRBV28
CASSLELNSPLHF
TGTGCCAGCAGTTTAGAGCTTAATTCACCCCTCCACTTT
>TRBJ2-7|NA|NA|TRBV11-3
CASSLERGLSYEQYF
TGTGCCAGCAGCTTAGAGCGGGGATTGTCCTACGAGCAGTACTTC
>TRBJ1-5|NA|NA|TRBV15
CATSTSTVHQPQHF
TGTGCCACCAGCACCTCGACAGTCCATCAGCCCCAGCATTTT
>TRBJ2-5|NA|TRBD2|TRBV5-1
CASSLGLAVETQYF
TGCGCCAGCAGCTTGGGACTAGCGGTAGAGACCCAGTACTTC
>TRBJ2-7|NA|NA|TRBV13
CASSSRGRPYEQYF
TGTGCCAGCAGCTCCAGGGGAAGGCCCTACGAGCAGTACTTC
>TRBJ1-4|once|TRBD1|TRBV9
CASSPGTGANVATNEKLFF
TGTGCCAGCAGCCCCGGGACAGGTGCCAACGTTGCAACTAATGAAAAACTGTTTTTT
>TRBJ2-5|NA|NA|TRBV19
CASSPQGSGQETQYF
TGTGCCAGTAGTCCGCAGGGGAGCGGCCAAGAGACCCAGTACTTC
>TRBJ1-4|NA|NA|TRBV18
CASSPPVIYNEKLFF
TGTGCCAGCTCACCACCCGTAATTTACAATGAAAAACTGTTTTTT
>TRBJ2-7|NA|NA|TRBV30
CAWSLGTYEQYF
TGTGCCTGGAGCTTAGGGACTTACGAGCAGTACTTC
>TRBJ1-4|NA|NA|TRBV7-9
CASSQQVGNEKLFF
TGTGCCAGCAGCCAGCAGGTGGGGAATGAAAAACTGTTTTTT
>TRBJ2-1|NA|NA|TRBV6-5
CASMWGRSTYNEQFF
TGTGCCAGTATGTGGGGCAGGTCCACCTACAATGAGCAGTTCTTC
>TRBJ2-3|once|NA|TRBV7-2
CASSWIEGRHTQYF
TGTGCCAGCTCTTGGATTGAGGGGAGACATACGCAGTATTTT
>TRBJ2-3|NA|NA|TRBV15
CATSSYRTEGDTQYF
TGTGCCACCAGCAGTTATAGGACAGAGGGGGATACGCAGTATTTT
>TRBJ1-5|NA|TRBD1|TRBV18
CASSPTTGGVEPQHF
TGTGCCAGCTCACCTACGACAGGGGGCGTCGAGCCCCAGCATTTT
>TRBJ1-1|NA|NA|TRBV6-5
CAAGQSDTEAFF
TGTGCAGCCGGGCAGTCTGACACTGAAGCTTTCTTT
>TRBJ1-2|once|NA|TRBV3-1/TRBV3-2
CASSQEGAGGYTF
TGTGCCAGCAGCCAAGAGGGGGCAGGTGGCTACACCTTC
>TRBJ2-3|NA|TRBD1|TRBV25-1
CASRRRDSSTDTQYF
TGTGCCAGCAGACGAAGGGACAGTAGCACAGATACGCAGTATTTT
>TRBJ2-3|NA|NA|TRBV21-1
CASSNGGLGTDTQYF
TGTGCCAGCAGCAACGGGGGGCTGGGCACAGATACGCAGTATTTT
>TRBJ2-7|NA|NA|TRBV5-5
CASSLAYEQYF
TGTGCCAGCAGCTTGGCCTACGAGCAGTACTTC
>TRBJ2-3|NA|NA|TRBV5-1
CASRTTDTDTQYF
TGCGCCAGCAGGACGACAGACACAGATACGCAGTATTTT
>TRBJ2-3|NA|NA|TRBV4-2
CASGLGGRGTHTDTQYF
TGTGCCAGCGGCCTAGGGGGACGGGGGACGCACACAGATACGCAGTATTTT
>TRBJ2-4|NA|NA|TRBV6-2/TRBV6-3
CASSDSLAKNIQYF
TGTGCCAGCAGCGACTCGCTAGCCAAAAACATTCAGTACTTC
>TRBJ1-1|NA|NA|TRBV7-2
CASSLIGGRRNTEAFF
TGTGCCAGCAGCTTAATCGGGGGGCGTCGGAACACTGAAGCTTTCTTT
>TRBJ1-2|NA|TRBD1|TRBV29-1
CSVEDGDRVGGYTF
TGCAGCGTTGAAGATGGGGACAGGGTTGGTGGCTACACCTTC
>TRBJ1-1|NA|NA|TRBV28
CASSVLGGGTEAFF
TGTGCCAGCAGTGTCCTCGGGGGTGGCACTGAAGCTTTCTTT
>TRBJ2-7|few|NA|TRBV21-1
CASSRAREQYF
TGTGCCAGCAGCAGAGCTCGTGAGCAGTACTTC
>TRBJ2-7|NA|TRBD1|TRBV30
CAWSVTTGVLSF
TGTGCCTGGAGCGTAACCACAGGGGTCCTTTCCTTC
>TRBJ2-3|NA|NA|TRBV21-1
CASSNPLAGELLSTDTQYF
TGTGCCAGCAGCAATCCTCTAGCGGGGGAGCTTCTTAGCACAGATACGCAGTATTTT
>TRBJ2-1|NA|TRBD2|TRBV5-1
CASSWELAGAPNEQFF
TGCGCCAGCAGCTGGGAACTGGCGGGAGCCCCCAATGAGCAGTTCTTC
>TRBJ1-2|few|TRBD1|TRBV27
CASSFSGQGNNYGYTF
TGTGCCAGCTCGTTCTCGGGACAGGGGAATAACTATGGCTACACCTTC
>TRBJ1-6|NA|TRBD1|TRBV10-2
CASRDRRDSPLHF
TGCGCCAGCAGGGACAGGAGGGATTCACCCCTCCACTTT
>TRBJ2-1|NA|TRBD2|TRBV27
CASSETSGSVHVQFF
TGTGCCAGCAGTGAGACTAGCGGGAGCGTACATGTGCAGTTCTTC
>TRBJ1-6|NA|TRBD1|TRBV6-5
CASSFGDRPTSPLHF
TGTGCCAGCAGTTTTGGGGACAGACCGACTTCACCCCTCCACTTT